One T cell receptor (beta chain) is described in this entry. Antigen unknown. TCRdb's table, derived via immunoSEQ multiplex PCR, lists solely in-frame clones and lacks some. The table includes tens of thousands of clones, 82% detected once. The data belong to a study of OX40 agonist ivuxolimab in advanced cancers. Background on the study: Each dose-escalation patient presented with hepatocellular carcinoma, melanoma, renal cell or head and neck cancer. Three patients had partial responses: one hepatocellular carcinoma, two cutaneous melanoma.

Study-level results: Expanded clones were, on average, more numerous in CD8+ T cells than in CD4+. With doses of 0.1 to 3.0 mg/kg, CD4+ and CD8+ blood T cells had undergone clonal expansion by week 6.

The V and J ends lost 2 bases and 6 bases respectively, with 15 bases between them. Germline CDR1 SGHDT, CDR2 YYEEEE. The CDR3 is 15 residues long. The sequencing used CD4+ or CD8+ T cells sorted from blood, collected in a trial of the OX40 agonist ivuxolimab. The rearrangement uses TRBV5-6 and TRBJ1-5; D perhaps matches TRBD1 (6 bases). This TCR was sampled from an adult with an advanced solid tumor such as melanoma, head and neck, liver or kidney cancer. CDR3 DNA sequence: TGTGCCAGCAGCTTAGGGGGAGGGGAAGGTCAGCCCCAGCATTTT. It codes for CASSLGGGEGQPQHF.